These 6 T cell receptor beta chains were sequenced from one sample in a study of regulatory T cells in long-lasting Graves disease. Arm-PCR with iRepertoire HTBI primers amplified the CDR3 regions for these TCR beta libraries. Via MiXCR, TCRdb re-called the multiplex PCR reads, giving one row per CDR3 protein. The sample yields some 350,000 distinct CDR3 sequences, roughly 15% seen once. Time point in this sample: newly diagnosed GD, antithyroid drugs for less than 3 months. PBMC-derived RNA was used for the TCR library. These records were also assigned to another study, of T cells in Graves' hyperthyroidism and ophthalmopathy.

The sample here was peripheral blood mononuclear cells (PBMCs), taken at new diagnosis, from a patient treated with antithyroid drugs. All receptors come from a young woman with Graves disease.

This clonotype was detected many times. The rearrangement joins TRBV2 to TRBJ2-3; D is perhaps TRBD2 (5 bases). The germline V and J ends were trimmed by 7 bases and 7 bases, with 9 bases remaining between them. The CDR3 consists of 11 residues. Germline V lookup: CDR1 SNHLY, CDR2 FYNNEI. In DNA, the CDR3 is TGTGCCAGCACGGCGGGTAATACGCAGTATTTT. This translates into CASTAGNTQYF.

At least ten counts were recorded for this clonotype. Here the CDR3 DNA reads TGTGCCAGCAGCTTTGGGGTCAAGAACACTGAAGCTTTCTTT. Its translation: CASSFGVKNTEAFF. This rearrangement joins TRBV7-9 to TRBJ1-1; D remains unclear. V lost 3 bases to trimming and J lost 1 base, with 9 bases between them. Germline values: CDR1 SEHNR, CDR2 FQNEAQ (reference sequence). This CDR3 contains 14 residues.

This clonotype was detected ten times or more. The chain is built from TRBV2 and TRBJ2-7, with a possible D match to TRBD2 (6 bases). V gave up 6 bases and J gave up 3 bases, with 18 bases separating them. The length of the CDR3 is 15 residues. Germline V gene sequence: CDR1 SNHLY, CDR2 FYNNEI. CDR3 sequence: CASSLHGGGYYEQYF. In nucleotides, the CDR3 is TGTGCCAGCAGCCTGCACGGGGGAGGCTACTACGAGCAGTACTTC.

This clonotype showed up many times. V and J are TRBV3-1 and TRBJ1-4; the D gene is possibly TRBD1 (5 bases). V was pared by 4 bases and J by 2 bases, with 8 bases between. The germline gives CDR1 LGHDT, CDR2 YNNKEL (reference sequence). The CDR3 sequence is 14 residues long. The CDR3 region is CASSLRGTNEKLFF. CDR3 nucleotides: TGTGCCAGCAGCCTCCGGGGCACTAATGAAAAACTGTTTTTT.

At least ten counts were recorded for this clonotype. The chain is built from TRBV6-2 or TRBV6-3 and TRBJ2-1, with 9 bases matching TRBD2. Germline loops: CDR1 MNHEY, CDR2 SVGEGT. After removal of 5 bases from V and 8 bases from J, the junction contained 13 bases not matched to a gene. The CDR3 has 16 residues. Written as DNA, the CDR3 is TGTGCCAGCAGTGAGAATAGCGGGAGTAAAGGCGATGAGCAGTTCTTC. It yields the protein CASSENSGSKGDEQFF.

This chain connects TRBV3-1 to TRBJ1-6; possibly TRBD1 for D (5 bases). Germline-derived CDR1 and CDR2 are LGHDT and YNNKEL (reference sequence). V lost 0 bases and J lost 7, with 13 bases in between. The CDR3 length is 16 residues. CDR3 nucleotide sequence: TGTGCCAGCAGCCAAGATTATCGGGGGGTGAATTCACCCCTCCACTTT. Protein product: CASSQDYRGVNSPLHF.